Many counts were recorded for the clone carrying this TCR beta chain. The antigen is unknown. One entry per CDR3 protein, called by TCRdb with MiXCR from the 5' RACE reads. This table holds 380,000 or so distinct CDR3 sequences, around 14% found once. This entry belongs to a study of T-cell memory formation after mild COVID-19. Study conclusions and caveats: Memory cells collected pre-infection included some clones that later responded, suggesting cross-reactive memory joined. Proof of SARS-CoV-2 specificity was absent for the second-wave clones that crested on day 37.

The CDR3 spans 14 residues. V lost 6 bases and J lost 2, with 15 bases in between. Per germline, CDR1 DFQATT and CDR2 SNEGSKA (reference sequence). The chain joins TRBV20-1 to TRBJ2-3; perhaps TRBD1 as D (5 bases). The receptor comes from a man aged 18 to 30 who had mild COVID-19 (a few samples of this study predate the infection). Cell type and time point are not known. Sequenced sample: PBMCs or a T cell subset sorted from them (not recorded which). The CDR3 here is CSAPRQSSTDTQYF. CDR3 bases: TGCAGTGCCCCTAGACAGAGCTCCACAGATACGCAGTATTTT.